The 30 T cell receptor beta chains below were found in one sample sequenced in a study of T-cell memory formation after mild COVID-19. One entry per CDR3 protein, called by TCRdb with MiXCR from the 5' RACE reads. The repertoire holds 150,000 to 200,000 distinct CDR3 sequences, 20% to 25% seen once, with about 23% in the top ten. Sequences were obtained from PBMCs or a T cell subset sorted from them (not recorded which). The receptors originated from an adult woman who had mild COVID-19 (a few samples of this study predate the infection). Cell type and time point are not known.

The chain links TRBV5-1 to TRBJ2-2; D gene unclear. V lost 7 bases to trimming and J lost 1 base, with 11 bases between them. The CDR3 covers 14 residues. Germline assignment: CDR1 SGHRS and CDR2 YFSETQ. This CDR3 is CASGYSQNTGELFF. Written as DNA, the CDR3 is TGCGCCAGCGGATACTCACAGAACACCGGGGAGCTGTTTTTT.

This clonotype occurred a few times. The chain uses TRBV7-2 and TRBJ1-2; 7 bases fit TRBD1. CDR1 is SGHTA and CDR2 is FQGNSA in the germline V gene. V lost 5 bases to trimming and J lost 4 bases; unmatched junction nucleotides: 13. The CDR3 has 16 amino acids. CDR3 region: CASSGQDRESIYGYTF. CDR3 bases: TGTGCCAGCAGCGGACAGGACAGAGAATCGATCTATGGCTACACCTTC.

This clonotype turned up a few times. V gene TRBV5-5 combines with J gene TRBJ1-1; no definite D call. The length of the CDR3 is 14 residues. CDR1 is SGHKS and CDR2 is YYEKEE in the germline V gene (reference sequence). Trimming removed 2 bases from V and 1 base from J, with 9 bases in between. The CDR3 loop is CASSLNAQNTEAFF. DNA of the CDR3: TGTGCCAGCAGCTTAAATGCACAGAACACTGAAGCTTTCTTT.

V is TRBV7-3 and J is TRBJ2-3, with TRBD2 matching over 8 bases. Germline CDR1 and CDR2: SGHTA and FQGTGA. The CDR3 has 15 residues. Germline trimming cut 3 bases from V and 3 bases from J; bases unmatched to any gene: 5. The CDR3 region is CASSLSGSVTDTQYF. As DNA, the CDR3 is TGTGCCAGCAGCTTGAGCGGGAGTGTGACAGATACGCAGTATTTT.

In this sample, this clonotype turned up a few times. V gene TRBV7-9 combines with J gene TRBJ2-3; possible D gene TRBD1, 6 bases. The CDR3 has 16 residues. Between the trimmed V and J ends, which lost 5 bases and 0 bases, there was a span of 15 bases. Per the germline V gene, CDR1 is SEHNR and CDR2 is FQNEAQ (reference sequence). CDR3 amino acids: CASSPPTGFSTDTQYF. CDR3 coding DNA: TGTGCCAGCAGCCCCCCCACAGGGTTTAGCACAGATACGCAGTATTTT.

V usage is TRBV9 and J usage is TRBJ2-3; 8 bases fit TRBD2. The V gene end was trimmed by 3 bases and the J gene end by 4 bases; junction bases not matched to a gene: 4. Germline CDR1 reads SGDLS; CDR2 reads YYNGEE. The CDR3 consists of 14 residues. CDR3 sequence reads: CASSGSGGADTQYF. As DNA, the CDR3 is TGTGCCAGCAGCGGCAGCGGGGGAGCAGATACGCAGTATTTT.

This clonotype was picked up many times. The chain has TRBV30 and TRBJ2-1; D gene unclear. Germline V gives CDR1 GTSNPN, CDR2 SVGIG (reference sequence). The CDR3 is made up of 14 amino acids. V dropped 5 bases and J dropped 4 bases, with 15 bases sitting between them. CDR3 protein: CAWGVNLDYNEQFF. CDR3 nucleotides: TGTGCCTGGGGCGTTAACCTGGATTACAATGAGCAGTTCTTC. The full variable domain, rest sourced from reference TRBV30 and TRBJ2-1, is SQTIHQWPATLVQPVGSPLSLECTVEGTSNPNLYWYRQAAGRGLQLLFYSVGIGQISSEVPQNLSASRPQDRQFILSSKKLLLSDSGFYLCAWGVNLDYNEQFFGPGTRLTVL.

Ten or more counts support this clonotype. The rearrangement links TRBV29-1 to TRBJ2-7; possible D gene TRBD2, 6 bases. CDR3 size: 13 residues. V was shortened by 6 bases and J by 0 bases, with 12 bases between the two germline ends. Per germline, CDR1 SQVTM and CDR2 ANQGSEA. This CDR3 is CSVLGDSSYEQYF. As DNA, the CDR3 is TGCAGCGTCCTCGGGGACTCCTCCTACGAGCAGTACTTC.

This clonotype has a handful of counts. The chain couples TRBV9 to TRBJ2-7; D is unresolved. Trimming pared 0 bases from V and 1 base from J, leaving 8 bases between. CDR1 is SGDLS and CDR2 is YYNGEE in the germline V gene. This CDR3 contains 14 residues. CDR3: CASSVAQFSYEQYF. CDR3 bases: TGTGCCAGCAGCGTAGCTCAGTTTTCCTACGAGCAGTACTTC.

The rearrangement uses TRBV12-3 or TRBV12-4 and TRBJ2-4; no clear D. The CDR3 length is 17 residues. Trimming pared 5 bases from V and 0 bases from J, leaving 17 bases between. CDR3 DNA: TGTGCCAGCAGTCCCGACATGCTACTACTAGCCAAAAACATTCAGTACTTC. Protein: CASSPDMLLLAKNIQYF.

V and J are TRBV20-1 and TRBJ1-4, with D unclear. Germline V CDR1 and CDR2: DFQATT, SNEGSKA (reference sequence). The CDR3 totals 13 residues. V was pared by 1 base and J by 0 bases, with 3 bases between. The CDR3 reads CSARGATNEKLFF. In nucleotides, the CDR3 is TGCAGTGCTAGAGGGGCAACTAATGAAAAACTGTTTTTT.

In this sample, this clonotype turned up a few times. This chain links TRBV5-6 with TRBJ1-1; D may be TRBD1 (5 bases). The V gene lost 0 bases and the J gene lost 7 bases, with 10 bases spanning the gap. The CDR3 sequence is 13 residues long. CDR1 is SGHDT and CDR2 is YYEEEE in the germline V gene. In DNA form, the CDR3 reads TGTGCCAGCAGCTTGGCGGGGGATGGTGAAGCTTTCTTT. Protein product: CASSLAGDGEAFF.

The chain uses TRBV4-2 and TRBJ2-7; D gene ambiguous. The CDR3 runs to 11 residues. Germline V lookup: CDR1 LGHNA, CDR2 YNFKEQ. Trimming pared 7 bases from V and 5 bases from J, leaving 9 bases between. CDR3 nucleotide sequence: TGTGCCAGCATCGCCAGCCACGAGCAGTACTTC. Amino acid sequence: CASIASHEQYF.

The chain has TRBV9 and TRBJ2-1, with D unclear. Germline V gene data show CDR1 as SGDLS and CDR2 as YYNGEE. V lost 0 bases, J lost 5 bases, and 6 bases lay in between. The CDR3 is 13 amino acids. The DNA for the CDR3 is TGTGCCAGCAGCGTAGTTGGAAACAATGAGCAGTTCTTC. It codes for CASSVVGNNEQFF.

The rearrangement links TRBV9 to TRBJ1-2, with D perhaps TRBD1 (6 bases). V shed 3 bases and J shed 4 bases, with 16 bases lying between them. The CDR3 contains 15 residues. Germline CDR1 and CDR2: SGDLS and YYNGEE. Here the CDR3 reads CASSAYRDGIYGYTF. In DNA, the CDR3 is TGTGCCAGCAGCGCTTACAGGGATGGTATCTATGGCTACACCTTC.

This rearrangement joins TRBV29-1 to TRBJ1-2; 10 positions match TRBD1. Germline V gene sequence: CDR1 SQVTM, CDR2 ANQGSEA. The CDR3 extends over 14 amino acids. With 3 bases clipped from V and 4 bases from J, the junction kept 5 bases outside the gene matches. CDR3 sequence (DNA): TGCAGCGTTGAGGGACAGGGGCTAACCTATGGCTACACCTTC. Residues: CSVEGQGLTYGYTF.

The J gene is TRBJ1-2, the V gene TRBV12-3 or TRBV12-4; D is uncertain. V was pared by 5 bases and J by 8 bases, with 9 bases between. The CDR3 sequence is 11 residues long. This chain's CDR3 is CASSQGKGYTF. CDR3 coding DNA: TGTGCCAGCAGTCAAGGAAAGGGCTACACCTTC.

This clonotype was observed a few times. This sequence joins TRBV7-2 and TRBJ2-1, with 9 bases that match TRBD1. CDR3 length: 15 residues. In germline, CDR1 is SGHTA, CDR2 FQGNSA. V lost 1 base, J lost 8 bases, and 6 bases stayed unmatched. The CDR3 DNA is TGTGCCAGCAGCTTAGAGGGACAGGGAAGACATGAGCAGTTCTTC. It specifies CASSLEGQGRHEQFF. Complete variable domain (other parts from reference TRBV7-2 and TRBJ2-1): GAGVSQSPSNKVTEKGKDVELRCDPISGHTALYWYRQSLGQGLEFLIYFQGNSAPDKSGLPSDRFSAERTGGSVSTLTIQRTQQEDSAVYLCASSLEGQGRHEQFFGPGTRLTVL.

By frequency in the sample, this clonotype is medium-sized (0.01 to 0.1%). The V call is TRBV7-2, the J call TRBJ1-3; no reliable D call. There are 15 residues in the CDR3. V lost 2 bases and J lost 0, with 8 bases in between. Germline V gene lookup returns CDR1 SGHTA and CDR2 FQGNSA. The CDR3 loop is CASSLSGTSGNTIYF. CDR3 DNA sequence: TGTGCCAGCAGCTTATCAGGCACCTCTGGAAACACCATATATTTT.

This clonotype was seen a handful of times. The V call is TRBV12-3 or TRBV12-4, the J call TRBJ1-1, with D unresolved. The CDR3 has 14 residues. V was clipped by 6 bases and J by 5 bases, with 16 bases between them. DNA of the CDR3: TGTGCCAGCAGACCCACCGAGGGTCTTACTGAAGCTTTCTTT. Protein: CASRPTEGLTEAFF.

The V gene is TRBV5-1, the J gene TRBJ2-1, with D possibly matching TRBD2 (5 bases). The CDR3 sequence is 14 residues long. Looked up from germline, CDR1 is SGHRS and CDR2 is YFSETQ. The V and J ends lost 0 bases and 6 bases respectively, with 10 bases between them. The CDR3 bases are TGCGCCAGCAGCTTGGAAGTGGGGAGCAATGAGCAGTTCTTC. Amino acid sequence: CASSLEVGSNEQFF.

This sequence joins TRBV4-3 and TRBJ2-1, with 16 bases lining up with TRBD2. The length of the CDR3 is 20 residues. J was trimmed by 5 bases and V by 0 bases; bases with no gene match: 10. Per the germline V gene, CDR1 is LGHNA and CDR2 is YSLEER. The CDR3 coding sequence is TGCGCCAGCAGCCAAGATCGGGGGACTAGCGGGAGGGGGAACGACAATGAGCAGTTCTTC. Translation: CASSQDRGTSGRGNDNEQFF.

This clonotype was counted between two and nine times. V gene TRBV10-3 combines with J gene TRBJ2-7; D unresolved. The CDR3 is 11 residues long. Trimming stripped 4 bases from V and 5 bases from J, with 6 bases between. Germline CDR1 is ENHRY and CDR2 is SYGVKD. The CDR3 DNA reads TGTGCCATCAGTGTGGGTAACGAGCAGTACTTC. Protein product: CAISVGNEQYF.

The sample holds a few counts of this clonotype. V usage is TRBV7-2 and J usage is TRBJ2-3, with unresolved D. CDR3 size: 14 residues. Germline CDR1 reads SGHTA; CDR2 reads FQGNSA. Trimming stripped 7 bases from V and 1 base from J, with 12 bases between. The CDR3 region has the DNA TGTGCCAGCACCACTTTTGGGGGCACAGATACGCAGTATTTT. Translation: CASTTFGGTDTQYF. Full variable domain (remainder filled in from reference TRBV7-2 and TRBJ2-3): GAGVSQSPSNKVTEKGKDVELRCDPISGHTALYWYRQSLGQGLEFLIYFQGNSAPDKSGLPSDRFSAERTGGSVSTLTIQRTQQEDSAVYLCASTTFGGTDTQYFGPGTRLTVL.

This clonotype showed up many times. The chain combines TRBV5-1 with TRBJ2-7, with D maybe TRBD2 (6 bases). V lost 0 bases to trimming and J lost 4 bases, with 11 bases between them. This CDR3 has 14 amino acids. Per germline, CDR1 SGHRS and CDR2 YFSETQ. The CDR3 DNA follows: TGCGCCAGCAGCTTGGGAGCGGGCCCTTACGAGCAGTACTTC. Protein sequence: CASSLGAGPYEQYF.

This rearrangement joins TRBV6-5 to TRBJ1-6; no reliable D call. The germline V gene has CDR1 MNHEY and CDR2 SVGAGI. Trimming took off 6 bases at V and 10 bases at J, with 13 bases between the two ends. The CDR3 covers 13 residues. DNA of the CDR3: TGTGCCAGCAGGGACGGTCCTGGGTCACCCCTCCACTTT. This encodes CASRDGPGSPLHF.

The gene calls are TRBV2 and TRBJ2-7; no clear D gene. The CDR3 sequence is 13 residues long. Germline V CDR1 and CDR2: SNHLY, FYNNEI. The V end lost 8 bases, the J end lost 3 bases, and 14 bases lay between the germline ends. CDR3: CASLTSLRYEQYF. In DNA form, the CDR3 reads TGTGCCAGCTTGACGTCTTTACGCTACGAGCAGTACTTC.

This clonotype has a handful of counts. The J gene is TRBJ2-5, the V gene TRBV20-1; D might be TRBD2 (5 bases). Germline V CDR1 and CDR2: DFQATT, SNEGSKA (reference sequence). V lost 5 bases to trimming and J lost 2 bases, with 18 bases between them. The CDR3 extends over 15 amino acids. The CDR3 region is CSAASSTAGQETQYF. The CDR3 DNA reads as TGCAGTGCTGCCTCTAGTACCGCGGGTCAAGAGACCCAGTACTTC.

This clonotype showed up just a few times. The chain uses TRBV12-3 or TRBV12-4 and TRBJ1-1, with 7 bases identical to TRBD1. Unmatched junction bases numbered 4, after V lost 6 bases and J lost 0 bases. The CDR3 contains 14 residues. The CDR3 spells CASSPGGVNTEAFF. CDR3 nucleotides: TGTGCCAGCAGCCCAGGGGGTGTGAACACTGAAGCTTTCTTT.

The DNA for the CDR3 is TGTGCCAGCAGCTCTCCCACAGGGGCTGAAGCTTTCTTT. Encoded protein: CASSSPTGAEAFF. The rearrangement uses TRBV7-9 and TRBJ1-1; 7 nucleotides line up with TRBD1. The trim removed 4 bases at V and 6 bases at J, leaving 5 bases unmatched. The V gene's germline CDR1 is SEHNR and CDR2 FQNEAQ (reference sequence). CDR3 length: 13 amino acids.